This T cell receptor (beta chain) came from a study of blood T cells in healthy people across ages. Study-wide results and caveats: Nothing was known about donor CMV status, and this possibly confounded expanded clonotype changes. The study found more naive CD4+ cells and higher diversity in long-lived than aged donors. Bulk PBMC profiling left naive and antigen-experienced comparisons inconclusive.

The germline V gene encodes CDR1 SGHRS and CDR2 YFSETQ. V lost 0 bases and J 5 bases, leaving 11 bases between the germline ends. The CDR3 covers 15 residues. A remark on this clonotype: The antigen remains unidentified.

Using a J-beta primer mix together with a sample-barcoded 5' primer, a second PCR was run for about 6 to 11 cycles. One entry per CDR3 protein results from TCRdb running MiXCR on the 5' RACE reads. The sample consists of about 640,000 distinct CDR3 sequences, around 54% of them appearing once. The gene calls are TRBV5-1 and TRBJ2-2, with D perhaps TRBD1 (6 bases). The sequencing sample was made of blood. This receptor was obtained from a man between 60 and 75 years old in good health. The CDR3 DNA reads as TGCGCCAGCAGCTTGGCCAGGGGTATGACCGGGGAGCTGTTTTTT. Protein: CASSLARGMTGELFF. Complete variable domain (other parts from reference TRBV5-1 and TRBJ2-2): KAGVTQTPRYLIKTRGQQVTLSCSPISGHRSVSWYQQTPGQGLQFLFEYFSETQRNKGNFPGRFSGRQFSNSRSEMNVSTLELGDSALYLCASSLARGMTGELFFGEGSRLTVL.